This T cell receptor beta chain was captured in a study of control samples from healthy donors and cancer patients. Clones were sequenced by immunoSEQ multiplex PCR, and TCRdb holds only the in-frame ones, with some missing. The repertoire has about 63,000 clones, around 87% of them found once; the top ten carry roughly 13%. V dropped 0 bases and J dropped 3 bases, with 11 bases sitting between them. Germline CDR1 and CDR2: MGHRA and YSYEKL. The CDR3 spans 16 residues. This clone was observed a single time. This chain uses TRBV4-1 with TRBJ2-2; the D gene is possibly TRBD2 (5 bases). The sample was PBMCs. The clonotype was recovered from an older woman with lung cancer. CDR3: CASSQDSGSYTGELFF. CDR3 coding DNA: TGCGCCAGCAGCCAAGATTCGGGGTCCTACACCGGGGAGCTGTTTTTT.